This T cell receptor (beta chain) was profiled in a study of blood T cell repertoires in COVID-19. On the study more broadly: Sources were T cells, B-cell-depleted T cells, or PBMCs; the material itself was cDNA or gDNA.

Profiled with immunoSEQ multiplex PCR; TCRdb holds only in-frame clones, not every one. This table has about 410,000 clones, more than 80% appearing once. Sequencing used peripheral blood. The TCR sequence derives from a woman in her twenties or thirties with active or convalescent COVID-19.

The CDR3 loop reads CASSLEWANTEAFF. The CDR3 DNA reads TGTGCCAGCAGCTTGGAGTGGGCCAACACTGAAGCTTTCTTT. The chain employs TRBV5-5 and TRBJ1-1; D is uncertain. The ends were cut back, 0 bases at V and 2 bases at J, with 8 bases in the middle. This CDR3 has 14 amino acids. CDR1 and CDR2 from the germline V gene are SGHKS and YYEKEE (reference sequence).